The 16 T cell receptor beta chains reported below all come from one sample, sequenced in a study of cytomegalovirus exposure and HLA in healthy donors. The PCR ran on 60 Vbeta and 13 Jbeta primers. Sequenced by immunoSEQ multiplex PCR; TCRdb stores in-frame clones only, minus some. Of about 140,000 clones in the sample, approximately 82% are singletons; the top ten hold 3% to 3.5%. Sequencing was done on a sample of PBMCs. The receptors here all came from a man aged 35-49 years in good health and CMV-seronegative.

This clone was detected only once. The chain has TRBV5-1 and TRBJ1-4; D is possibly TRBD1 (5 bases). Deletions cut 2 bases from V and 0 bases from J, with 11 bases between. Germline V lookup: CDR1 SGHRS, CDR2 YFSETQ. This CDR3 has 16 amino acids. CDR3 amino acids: CASSFVGAATNEKLFF. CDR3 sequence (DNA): TGCGCCAGCAGCTTCGTTGGGGCCGCAACTAATGAAAAACTGTTTTTT.

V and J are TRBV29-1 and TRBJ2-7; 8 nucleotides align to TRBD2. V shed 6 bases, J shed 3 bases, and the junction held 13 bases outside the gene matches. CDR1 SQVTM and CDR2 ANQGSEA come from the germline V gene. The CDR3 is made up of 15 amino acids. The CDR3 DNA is TGCAGCGTGGCGGGGGGCAGCTTGAGTTTCTACGAGCAGTACTTC. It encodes CSVAGGSLSFYEQYF.

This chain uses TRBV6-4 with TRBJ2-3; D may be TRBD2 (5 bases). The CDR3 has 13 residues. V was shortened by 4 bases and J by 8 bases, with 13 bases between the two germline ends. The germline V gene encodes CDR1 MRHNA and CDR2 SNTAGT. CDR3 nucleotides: TGTGCCAGCAGTGCCTCACCTGAGGGTACGCAGTATTTT. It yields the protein CASSASPEGTQYF.

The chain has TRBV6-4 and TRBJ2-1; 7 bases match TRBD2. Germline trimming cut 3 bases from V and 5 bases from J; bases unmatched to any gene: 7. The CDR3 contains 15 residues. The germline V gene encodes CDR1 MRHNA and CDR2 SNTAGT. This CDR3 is CASSDVSGAHNEQFF. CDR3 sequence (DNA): TGTGCCAGCAGTGATGTGAGCGGGGCTCACAATGAGCAGTTCTTC.

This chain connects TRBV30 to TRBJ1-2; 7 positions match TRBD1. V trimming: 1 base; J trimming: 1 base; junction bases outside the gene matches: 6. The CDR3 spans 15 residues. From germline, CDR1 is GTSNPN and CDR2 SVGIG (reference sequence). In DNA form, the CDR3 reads TGTGCCTGGAGTGAGGAGACAGGGTATAACTATGGCTACACCTTC. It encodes CAWSEETGYNYGYTF.

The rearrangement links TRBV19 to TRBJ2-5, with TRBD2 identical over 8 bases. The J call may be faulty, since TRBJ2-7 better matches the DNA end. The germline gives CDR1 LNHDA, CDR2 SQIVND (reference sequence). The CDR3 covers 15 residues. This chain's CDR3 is CASSPAGGSTYEQYF. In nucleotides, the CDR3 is TGTGCCAGTAGCCCGGCGGGGGGCTCGACCTACGAGCAGTACTTC.

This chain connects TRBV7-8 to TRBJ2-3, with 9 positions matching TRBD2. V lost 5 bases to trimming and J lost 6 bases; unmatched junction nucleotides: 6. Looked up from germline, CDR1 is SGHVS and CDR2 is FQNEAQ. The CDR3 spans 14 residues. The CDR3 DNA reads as TGTGCCAGCAGCGCGGGACTAGCTTCGGATACGCAGTATTTT. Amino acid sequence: CASSAGLASDTQYF.

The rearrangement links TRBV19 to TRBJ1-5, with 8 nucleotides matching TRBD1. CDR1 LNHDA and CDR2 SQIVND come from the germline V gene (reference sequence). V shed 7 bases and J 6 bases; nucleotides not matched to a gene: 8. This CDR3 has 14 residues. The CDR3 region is CASNYRGSIQPQHF. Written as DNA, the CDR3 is TGTGCCAGTAACTACAGGGGGTCGATTCAGCCCCAGCATTTT.

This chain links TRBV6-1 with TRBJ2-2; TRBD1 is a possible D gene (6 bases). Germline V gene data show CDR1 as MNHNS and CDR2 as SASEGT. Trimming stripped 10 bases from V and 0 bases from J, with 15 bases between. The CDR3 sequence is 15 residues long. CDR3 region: CATNRVPANTGELFF. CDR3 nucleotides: TGTGCCACCAACAGGGTCCCGGCGAACACCGGGGAGCTGTTTTTT.

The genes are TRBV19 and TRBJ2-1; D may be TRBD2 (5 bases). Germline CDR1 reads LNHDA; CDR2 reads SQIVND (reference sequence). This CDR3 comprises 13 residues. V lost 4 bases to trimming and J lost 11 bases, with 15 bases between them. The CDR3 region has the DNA TGTGCCAGTAGTAACCGAGGGAGTAATAAGCAGTTCTTC. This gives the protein CASSNRGSNKQFF.

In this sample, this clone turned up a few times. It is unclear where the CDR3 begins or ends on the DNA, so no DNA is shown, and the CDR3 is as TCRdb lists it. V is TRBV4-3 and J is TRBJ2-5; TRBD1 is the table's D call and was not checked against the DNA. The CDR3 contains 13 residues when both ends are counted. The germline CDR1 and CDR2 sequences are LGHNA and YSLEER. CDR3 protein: CASSQVGQGIVYF.

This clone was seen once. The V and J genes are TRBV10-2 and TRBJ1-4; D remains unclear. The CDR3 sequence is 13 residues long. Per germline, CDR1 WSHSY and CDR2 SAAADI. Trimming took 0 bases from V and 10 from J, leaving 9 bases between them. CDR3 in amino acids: CASSESEYGKLFF. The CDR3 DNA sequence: TGCGCCAGCAGTGAGTCAGAGTATGGAAAACTGTTTTTT.

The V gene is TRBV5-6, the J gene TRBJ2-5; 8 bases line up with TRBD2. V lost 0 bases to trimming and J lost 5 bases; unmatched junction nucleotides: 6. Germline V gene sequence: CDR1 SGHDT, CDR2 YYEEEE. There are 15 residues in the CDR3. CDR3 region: CASSLGRGAEETQYF. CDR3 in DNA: TGTGCCAGCAGCTTGGGGCGGGGGGCAGAGGAGACCCAGTACTTC.

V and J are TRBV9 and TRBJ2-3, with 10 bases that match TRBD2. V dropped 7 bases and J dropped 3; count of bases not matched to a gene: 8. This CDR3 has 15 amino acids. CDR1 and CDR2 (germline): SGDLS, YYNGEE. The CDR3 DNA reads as TGTGCCAGCGGCTCAGCGGGGGGGCGGACAGATACGCAGTATTTT. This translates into CASGSAGGRTDTQYF.

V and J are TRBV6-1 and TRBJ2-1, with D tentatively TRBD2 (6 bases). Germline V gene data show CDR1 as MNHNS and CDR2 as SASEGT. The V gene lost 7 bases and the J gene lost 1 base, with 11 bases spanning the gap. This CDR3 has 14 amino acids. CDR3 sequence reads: CASMTSPSYNEQFF. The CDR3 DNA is TGTGCCAGCATGACTAGTCCGTCCTACAATGAGCAGTTCTTC.

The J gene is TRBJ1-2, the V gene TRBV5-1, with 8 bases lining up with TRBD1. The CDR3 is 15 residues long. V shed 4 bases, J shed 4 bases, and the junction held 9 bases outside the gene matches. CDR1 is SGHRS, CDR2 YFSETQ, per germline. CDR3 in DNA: TGCGCCAGCAGCATGGACAGGGCTCTCACCTATGGCTACACCTTC. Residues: CASSMDRALTYGYTF.